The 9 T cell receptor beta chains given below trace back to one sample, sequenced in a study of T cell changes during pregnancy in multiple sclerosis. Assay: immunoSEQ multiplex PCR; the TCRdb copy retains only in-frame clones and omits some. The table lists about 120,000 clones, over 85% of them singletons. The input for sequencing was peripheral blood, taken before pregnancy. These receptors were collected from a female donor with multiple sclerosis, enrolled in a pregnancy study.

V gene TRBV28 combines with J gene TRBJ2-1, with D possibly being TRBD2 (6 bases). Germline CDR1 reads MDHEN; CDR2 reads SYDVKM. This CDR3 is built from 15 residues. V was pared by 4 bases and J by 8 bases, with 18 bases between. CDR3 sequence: CASSSTGLGDYEQFF. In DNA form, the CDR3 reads TGTGCCAGCAGTTCGACCGGGTTAGGGGACTATGAGCAGTTCTTC.

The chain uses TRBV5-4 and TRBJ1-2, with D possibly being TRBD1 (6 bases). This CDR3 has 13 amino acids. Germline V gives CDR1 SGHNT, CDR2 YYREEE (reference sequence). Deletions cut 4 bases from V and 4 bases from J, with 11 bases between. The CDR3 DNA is TGTGCCAGCAGCCACCCGGACAGCTATGGCTACACCTTC. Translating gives CASSHPDSYGYTF.

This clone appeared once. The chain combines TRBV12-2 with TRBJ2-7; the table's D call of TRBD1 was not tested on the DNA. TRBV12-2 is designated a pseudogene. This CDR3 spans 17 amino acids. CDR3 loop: CASRLAGPGQGAHEQYF. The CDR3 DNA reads TGTGCAAGTCGCTTAGCGGGTCCAGGACAGGGGGCCCACGAGCAGTACTTC.

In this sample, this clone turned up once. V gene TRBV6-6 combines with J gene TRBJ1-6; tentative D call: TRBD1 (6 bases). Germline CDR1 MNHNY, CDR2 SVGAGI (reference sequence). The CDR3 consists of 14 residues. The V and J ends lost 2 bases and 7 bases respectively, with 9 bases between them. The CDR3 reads CASSYGQTNSPLHF. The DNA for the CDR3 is TGTGCCAGCAGTTACGGACAGACAAATTCACCCCTCCACTTT.

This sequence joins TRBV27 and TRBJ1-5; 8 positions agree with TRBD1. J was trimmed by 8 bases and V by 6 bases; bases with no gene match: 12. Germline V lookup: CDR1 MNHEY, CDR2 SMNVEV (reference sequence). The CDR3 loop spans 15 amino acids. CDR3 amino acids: CASSPQGAVGEPQHF. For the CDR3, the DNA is TGTGCCAGCAGCCCCCAGGGGGCCGTGGGAGAGCCCCAGCATTTT.

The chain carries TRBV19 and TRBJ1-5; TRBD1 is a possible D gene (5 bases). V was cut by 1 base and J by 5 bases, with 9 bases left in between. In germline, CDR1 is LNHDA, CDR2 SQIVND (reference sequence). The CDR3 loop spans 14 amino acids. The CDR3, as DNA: TGTGCCAGTAGTATAGTGGGAGGGGATCAGCCCCAGCATTTT. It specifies CASSIVGGDQPQHF.

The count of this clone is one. The CDR3: CASSPLFTGGMSSYEQYF. The CDR3, as DNA: TGCGCCAGCAGTCCCTTATTCACAGGGGGAATGAGCTCCTACGAGCAGTACTTC. This chain joins TRBV5-1 and TRBJ2-7; 8 bases fit TRBD1. Trimming removed 5 bases from V and 0 bases from J; junction bases left unmatched: 16. CDR1 is SGHRS and CDR2 is YFSETQ in the germline V gene. The CDR3 spans 18 residues.

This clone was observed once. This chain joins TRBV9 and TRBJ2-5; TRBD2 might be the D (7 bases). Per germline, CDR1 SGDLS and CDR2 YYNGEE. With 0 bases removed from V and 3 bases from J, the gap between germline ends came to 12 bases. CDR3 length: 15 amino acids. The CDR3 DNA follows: TGTGCCAGCAGCGTAGCTCCGGGGGGCGAAGAGACCCAGTACTTC. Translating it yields CASSVAPGGEETQYF.

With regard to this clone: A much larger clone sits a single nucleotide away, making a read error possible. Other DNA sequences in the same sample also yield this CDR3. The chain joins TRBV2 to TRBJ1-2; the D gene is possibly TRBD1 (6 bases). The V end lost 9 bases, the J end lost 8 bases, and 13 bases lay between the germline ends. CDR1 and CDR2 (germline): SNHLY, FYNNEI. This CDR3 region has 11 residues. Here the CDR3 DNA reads TGTGCCAGTAGTTGGGGGCAAGGCTACACCTTC. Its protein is CASSWGQGYTF.